The rows below give T cell receptor beta chains drawn from one sample of a study of long-term antiretroviral therapy in people with HIV. The method was immunoSEQ multiplex PCR; TCRdb's version includes in-frame clones alone and lacks a portion of them. Of more than 15,000 clones in the sample, approximately 88% are singletons; the top ten hold around 13%. The sample was unsorted PBMCs, taken 0.7 years before starting antiretroviral therapy. These receptors originate from a man aged 45-60 years with HIV. The CDR3 runs from the conserved cysteine through the conserved F or W. The order of the fields is D gene, clone size, J gene, V gene, CDR3 DNA, CDR3 protein. The D gene is left open where the match is weak. Some rows mark clone size as missing; the rest say once, few, many or name a class of expanded clone.

d_call: NA; clone_size: few; j_call: TRBJ2-1; v_call: TRBV5-1; cdr3_nt: TGCGCCAGCATACGGGACGGACGAAATGAGCAGTTCTTC; cdr3_aa: CASIRDGRNEQFF
d_call: TRBD1; clone_size: NA; j_call: TRBJ2-2; v_call: TRBV5-1; cdr3_nt: TGCGCCAGCAGCTTGGACCCGACAGGGCACACCGGGGAGCTGTTTTTT; cdr3_aa: CASSLDPTGHTGELFF
d_call: NA; clone_size: NA; j_call: TRBJ2-7; v_call: TRBV27; cdr3_nt: TGTGCCAGCAGTTTAGGGGGACTTCGGTACGAGCAGTACTTC; cdr3_aa: CASSLGGLRYEQYF
d_call: TRBD1; clone_size: NA; j_call: TRBJ2-3; v_call: TRBV10-1; cdr3_nt: TGCGCCAGCAGTGAGAACAGGGGGCCCGACACAGATACGCAGTATTTT; cdr3_aa: CASSENRGPDTDTQYF
d_call: NA; clone_size: once; j_call: TRBJ2-1; v_call: TRBV5-1; cdr3_nt: TGCGCCAGCAGCGGGGACGGCTCCTACAATGAGCAGTTCTTC; cdr3_aa: CASSGDGSYNEQFF
d_call: NA; clone_size: NA; j_call: TRBJ1-3; v_call: TRBV18; cdr3_nt: TGTGCCAGCTCACCACTAACAGGGCTAAGCTCTGGAAACACCATATATTTT; cdr3_aa: CASSPLTGLSSGNTIYF
d_call: TRBD2; clone_size: NA; j_call: TRBJ2-5; v_call: TRBV5-6; cdr3_nt: TGTGCCAGCAGCTTGTGGGCGGGGGGGACCCAGTACTTC; cdr3_aa: CASSLWAGGTQYF
d_call: NA; clone_size: NA; j_call: TRBJ2-7; v_call: TRBV10-1; cdr3_nt: TGCGCCAGCAGCCTCTCTAGCCAGCACGAGCAGTACTTC; cdr3_aa: CASSLSSQHEQYF
d_call: NA; clone_size: once; j_call: TRBJ2-5; v_call: TRBV29-1; cdr3_nt: TGCAGCGGGGGGCTCCAAGAGACCCAGTACTTC; cdr3_aa: CSGGLQETQYF
d_call: NA; clone_size: NA; j_call: TRBJ1-2; v_call: TRBV5-1; cdr3_nt: TGCGCCAGCAGCTTGCGGGGAGGAGACTATGGCTACACCTTC; cdr3_aa: CASSLRGGDYGYTF
d_call: NA; clone_size: once; j_call: TRBJ2-5; v_call: TRBV5-6; cdr3_nt: TGTGCCAGCGGCTTTAAGGGTCGGGAAGAGACCCAGTACTTC; cdr3_aa: CASGFKGREETQYF
d_call: NA; clone_size: NA; j_call: TRBJ1-2; v_call: TRBV5-1; cdr3_nt: TGCGCCAGCAATCTAGAGGGCTCTAACTATGGCTACACCTTC; cdr3_aa: CASNLEGSNYGYTF
d_call: TRBD2; clone_size: NA; j_call: TRBJ2-3; v_call: TRBV6-1; cdr3_nt: TGTGCCAGCAGTGTGCCTAGCGGGAGTTTCGATACGCAGTATTTT; cdr3_aa: CASSVPSGSFDTQYF
d_call: TRBD2; clone_size: NA; j_call: TRBJ2-1; v_call: TRBV7-8; cdr3_nt: TGTGCCAGCAGCATAGCGGGGGGTTACAATGAGCAGTTCTTC; cdr3_aa: CASSIAGGYNEQFF
d_call: NA; clone_size: NA; j_call: TRBJ1-1; v_call: TRBV28; cdr3_nt: TGTGCCAGCAGTTTGCCGGGCACTGAAGCTTTCTTT; cdr3_aa: CASSLPGTEAFF
d_call: NA; clone_size: NA; j_call: TRBJ2-1; v_call: TRBV10-2; cdr3_nt: TGCGCCAGCAGTGGTGGGAACTCCTACAATGAGCAGTTCTTC; cdr3_aa: CASSGGNSYNEQFF
d_call: NA; clone_size: NA; j_call: TRBJ2-3; v_call: TRBV5-6; cdr3_nt: TGTGCCAGCAGTGAGACCAAGGGGGCAGATACGCAGTATTTT; cdr3_aa: CASSETKGADTQYF
d_call: NA; clone_size: NA; j_call: TRBJ1-2; v_call: TRBV7-8; cdr3_nt: TGTGCCAGCAGCTTAGACCCTAAAAGATGGTATGGCTACACCTTC; cdr3_aa: CASSLDPKRWYGYTF
d_call: NA; clone_size: NA; j_call: TRBJ2-7; v_call: TRBV18; cdr3_nt: TGTGCCAGCTCACTCGGACCGACCTACGAGCAGTACTTC; cdr3_aa: CASSLGPTYEQYF
d_call: TRBD1; clone_size: NA; j_call: TRBJ2-7; v_call: TRBV7-9; cdr3_nt: TGTGCCAGCAGCTTAGTGGAGGCAGGGGGTCAGTACGAGCAGTACTTC; cdr3_aa: CASSLVEAGGQYEQYF
d_call: NA; clone_size: NA; j_call: TRBJ2-1; v_call: TRBV19; cdr3_nt: TGTGCCAGTAGTAGGACCTCTGAGCAGTTCTTC; cdr3_aa: CASSRTSEQFF
d_call: NA; clone_size: medium-sized; j_call: TRBJ1-3; v_call: TRBV9; cdr3_nt: TGTGCCAGCAGCGGACAGTTTGAAAACACCATATATTTT; cdr3_aa: CASSGQFENTIYF
d_call: NA; clone_size: NA; j_call: TRBJ1-3; v_call: TRBV4-3; cdr3_nt: TGCGCCAGCAGCCAAGCCCGGGGGGGCGCTGGAAACACCATATATTTT; cdr3_aa: CASSQARGGAGNTIYF
d_call: TRBD2; clone_size: NA; j_call: TRBJ2-5; v_call: TRBV19; cdr3_nt: TGTGCCAGTAGTAGCGGGGGGTCGAGCCGAGAGACCCAGTACTTC; cdr3_aa: CASSSGGSSRETQYF
d_call: TRBD1; clone_size: NA; j_call: TRBJ1-1; v_call: TRBV29-1; cdr3_nt: TGCAGCGTTGAAGATTGGGGCACAGGGGTCCTCACTGAAGCTTTCTTT; cdr3_aa: CSVEDWGTGVLTEAFF
d_call: NA; clone_size: NA; j_call: TRBJ1-1; v_call: TRBV6-5; cdr3_nt: TGTGCCAGCAGCCCCCGAGGGTACACTGAAGCTTTCTTT; cdr3_aa: CASSPRGYTEAFF
d_call: TRBD2; clone_size: few; j_call: TRBJ2-2; v_call: TRBV7-3; cdr3_nt: TGTGCCAGCAGTTATACTAGCGCCGGGGAGCTGTTTTTT; cdr3_aa: CASSYTSAGELFF
d_call: TRBD1; clone_size: NA; j_call: TRBJ1-2; v_call: TRBV6-6; cdr3_nt: TGTGCCAGCACCGACAGGGGGCCTCCTCGCTATGGCTACACCTTC; cdr3_aa: CASTDRGPPRYGYTF
d_call: TRBD1; clone_size: NA; j_call: TRBJ1-4; v_call: TRBV7-8; cdr3_nt: TGTGCCAGCAGCCTACGGACAGGGGGAGGATTAACTAATGAAAAACTGTTTTTT; cdr3_aa: CASSLRTGGGLTNEKLFF
d_call: TRBD2; clone_size: NA; j_call: TRBJ2-7; v_call: TRBV29-1; cdr3_nt: TGCAGCGTTGAGCACGGCGGGAGCTACGAGCAGTACTTC; cdr3_aa: CSVEHGGSYEQYF
d_call: NA; clone_size: NA; j_call: TRBJ1-6; v_call: TRBV7-8; cdr3_nt: TGTGCCAGCATCAGGGATTCACCCCTCCACTTT; cdr3_aa: CASIRDSPLHF
d_call: NA; clone_size: NA; j_call: TRBJ1-5; v_call: TRBV28; cdr3_nt: TGTGCCAGCAGTTTATTGGGGTGGGGCAATCAGCCCCAGCATTTT; cdr3_aa: CASSLLGWGNQPQHF
d_call: TRBD2; clone_size: few; j_call: TRBJ2-5; v_call: TRBV2; cdr3_nt: TGTGCCAGTTCCCCCGGGACTAGGCAAGAGACCCAGTACTTC; cdr3_aa: CASSPGTRQETQYF
d_call: NA; clone_size: NA; j_call: TRBJ1-5; v_call: TRBV19; cdr3_nt: TGTGCCAGTACCATGTACGTGGGGGTCCAGCCCCAGCATTTT; cdr3_aa: CASTMYVGVQPQHF
d_call: NA; clone_size: few; j_call: TRBJ2-7; v_call: TRBV21-1; cdr3_nt: TGTGCCAGCAGCAAAGTGTCGACGGGACTGTGGCACTACGAGCAGTACTTC; cdr3_aa: CASSKVSTGLWHYEQYF
d_call: NA; clone_size: NA; j_call: TRBJ2-2; v_call: TRBV4-2; cdr3_nt: TGTGCCAGCAGCCAAGGAATTTCGGGCGGGGAGCTGTTTTTT; cdr3_aa: CASSQGISGGELFF
d_call: NA; clone_size: NA; j_call: TRBJ2-3; v_call: TRBV4-1; cdr3_nt: TGCGCCAGCAGCCAAGGCGTCAGAGGGGCGCAGTATTTT; cdr3_aa: CASSQGVRGAQYF
d_call: NA; clone_size: NA; j_call: TRBJ2-6; v_call: TRBV7-3; cdr3_nt: TGTGCCAGCAGCTTAAATCCAGGGGCTGGGGCCAACGTCCTGACTTTC; cdr3_aa: CASSLNPGAGANVLTF
d_call: NA; clone_size: NA; j_call: TRBJ2-2; v_call: TRBV10-3; cdr3_nt: TGTGCCATCAGTGAGCATCAGGGCGGCACCGGGGAGCTGTTTTTT; cdr3_aa: CAISEHQGGTGELFF
d_call: NA; clone_size: NA; j_call: TRBJ1-5; v_call: TRBV19; cdr3_nt: TGTGCCAGTAGTCCAAACCTCGGGGGGGACATGAATCAGCCCCAGCATTTT; cdr3_aa: CASSPNLGGDMNQPQHF
d_call: TRBD2; clone_size: NA; j_call: TRBJ2-1; v_call: TRBV5-1; cdr3_nt: TGCGCCAGCAGCTTGGGGCTAGCGGGGGGAAATGAGCAGTTCTTC; cdr3_aa: CASSLGLAGGNEQFF
d_call: NA; clone_size: once; j_call: TRBJ1-4; v_call: TRBV6-1; cdr3_nt: TGTGCCAGCAGTGAGACCTCGACAGGCGGTTTTGAAAAACTGTTTTTT; cdr3_aa: CASSETSTGGFEKLFF
d_call: TRBD2; clone_size: NA; j_call: TRBJ2-7; v_call: TRBV28; cdr3_nt: TGTGCCAGCAGCCCGGGGGGGAGGAACTACGAGCAGTACTTC; cdr3_aa: CASSPGGRNYEQYF
d_call: TRBD2; clone_size: NA; j_call: TRBJ2-3; v_call: TRBV7-2; cdr3_nt: TGTGCCAGCAGCTTAAGGCGGGGGGGGGATACGCAGTATTTT; cdr3_aa: CASSLRRGGDTQYF